Below, 25 T cell receptor beta chains from the same sample are listed, as sequenced in a study of control samples from healthy donors and cancer patients. Produced via immunoSEQ multiplex PCR; TCRdb's table is partial and in-frame only. The sample includes roughly 120,000 clones, about 94% seen only once; the top ten take about 2.6%. The sequenced sample consisted of blood. The receptor source for this set is a man aged 25-45 years in good health.

This chain connects TRBV11-2 to TRBJ1-2, with 7 bases aligning to TRBD1. J was trimmed by 4 bases and V by 5 bases; bases with no gene match: 10. This CDR3 region has 15 residues. Germline V gene data show CDR1 as SGHAT and CDR2 as FQNNGV. The chain's CDR3 is CASSGRDRKFYGYTF. The CDR3 DNA follows: TGTGCCAGCAGCGGCAGGGACAGAAAATTCTATGGCTACACCTTC.

This clone was detected only once. The chain uses TRBV12-3 or TRBV12-4 and TRBJ1-2, with D unclear. V was pared by 4 bases and J by 8 bases, with 14 bases between. The CDR3 covers 13 residues. CDR3 protein: CASSSRAFGGYTF. The CDR3 DNA sequence: TGTGCCAGCAGTTCACGCGCATTTGGGGGCTACACCTTC.

The chain is built from TRBV11-2 and TRBJ2-3, with a weak D call TRBD2 (6 bases). Between the trimmed V and J ends, which lost 5 bases and 4 bases, there was a span of 7 bases. Per germline, CDR1 SGHAT and CDR2 FQNNGV. CDR3 length: 12 residues. Here the CDR3 reads CASSTGADTQYF. CDR3 nucleotide sequence: TGTGCCAGCAGCACGGGGGCAGATACGCAGTATTTT.

V usage is TRBV25-1 and J usage is TRBJ2-7; D remains ambiguous. Germline V gene sequence: CDR1 MGHDK, CDR2 SYGVNS. V lost 4 bases to trimming and J lost 2 bases, with 15 bases between them. This CDR3 spans 15 amino acids. The CDR3 region is CASSAKATRAYEQYF. Written as DNA, the CDR3 is TGTGCCAGCAGTGCCAAGGCGACAAGGGCCTACGAGCAGTACTTC.

This chain links TRBV5-6 with TRBJ1-2, with 8 positions matching TRBD1. The CDR3 consists of 16 residues. V trimming: 4 bases; J trimming: 7 bases; junction bases outside the gene matches: 15. CDR1 is SGHDT and CDR2 is YYEEEE in the germline V gene. The CDR3 loop is CASSPNRPRGRVGYTF. In nucleotides, the CDR3 is TGTGCCAGCAGCCCCAACCGCCCCAGGGGGCGGGTTGGCTACACCTTC. Full variable domain (remainder filled in from reference TRBV5-6 and TRBJ1-2): DAGVTQSPTHLIKTRGQQVTLRCSPKSGHDTVSWYQQALGQGPQFIFQYYEEEERQRGNFPDRFSGHQFPNYSSELNVNALLLGDSALYLCASSPNRPRGRVGYTFGSGTRLTVV.

This clone occurred once. V gene TRBV12-5 combines with J gene TRBJ1-5, with a weak D call TRBD1 (6 bases). The germline gives CDR1 LGHNT, CDR2 FRNRAP. The CDR3 has 14 residues. The ends were cut back, 3 bases at V and 0 bases at J, with 6 bases in the middle. The CDR3 is CASGLGGSNQPQHF. CDR3 DNA: TGTGCTAGTGGTTTAGGGGGTAGCAATCAGCCCCAGCATTTT. Complete variable domain (other parts from reference TRBV12-5 and TRBJ1-5): DARVTQTPRHKVTEMGQEVTMRCQPILGHNTVFWYRQTMMQGLELLAYFRNRAPLDDSGMPKDRFSAEMPDATLATLKIQPSEPRDSAVYFCASGLGGSNQPQHFGDGTRLSIL.

V and J are TRBV9 and TRBJ1-2; 8 nucleotides match TRBD1. Germline V gene data show CDR1 as SGDLS and CDR2 as YYNGEE. This CDR3 spans 14 amino acids. Germline trimming cut 3 bases from V and 8 bases from J; bases unmatched to any gene: 9. DNA of the CDR3: TGTGCCAGCAGCGCCCAGGGGGCAGGGAGAGGCTACACCTTC. Protein: CASSAQGAGRGYTF. Combining the CDR3 with reference TRBV9 and TRBJ1-2 gives the whole variable domain DSGVTQTPKHLITATGQRVTLRCSPRSGDLSVYWYQQSLDQGLQFLIQYYNGEERAKGNILERFSAQQFPDLHSELNLSSLELGDSALYFCASSAQGAGRGYTFGSGTRLTVV.

This rearrangement joins TRBV10-3 to TRBJ1-1, with D perhaps matching TRBD1 (5 bases). V was cut by 4 bases and J by 5 bases, with 14 bases left in between. The CDR3 is 14 amino acids. Germline V gene sequence: CDR1 ENHRY, CDR2 SYGVKD. As DNA, the CDR3 is TGTGCCATCAGTGGGAGGACAATTGGAACTGAAGCTTTCTTT. This sequence encodes CAISGRTIGTEAFF.

This chain joins TRBV7-8 and TRBJ2-1; D is unresolved. The germline gives CDR1 SGHVS, CDR2 FQNEAQ. The CDR3 contains 14 residues. With 0 bases removed from V and 7 bases from J, the gap between germline ends came to 10 bases. The DNA for the CDR3 is TGTGCCAGCAGCTTAGCTCTGCAGGCAAATGAGCAGTTCTTC. It yields the protein CASSLALQANEQFF.

The rearrangement joins TRBV28 to TRBJ1-1, with 9 positions matching TRBD1. The germline gives CDR1 MDHEN, CDR2 SYDVKM. V lost 3 bases, J lost 6 bases, and 11 bases stayed unmatched. This CDR3 has 16 amino acids. This CDR3 reads CASSLGIQGAASEAFF. CDR3 nucleotides: TGTGCCAGCAGTTTGGGAATACAGGGGGCGGCATCTGAAGCTTTCTTT. The entire variable domain, with the rest obtained from reference TRBV28 and TRBJ1-1, is as follows: DVKVTQSSRYLVKRTGEKVFLECVQDMDHENMFWYRQDPGLGLRLIYFSYDVKMKEKGDIPEGYSVSREKKERFSLILESASTNQTSMYLCASSLGIQGAASEAFFGQGTRLTVV.

The rearrangement links TRBV11-2 to TRBJ2-2; D possibly matches TRBD1 or TRBD2 (6 bases each). Trimming removed 5 bases from V and 5 bases from J, with 15 bases in between. This CDR3 is 15 amino acids long. The germline CDR1 and CDR2 sequences are SGHAT and FQNNGV. The CDR3 reads CASSRGTQGTGELFF. For the CDR3, the DNA is TGTGCCAGCAGCCGCGGGACCCAGGGGACCGGGGAGCTGTTTTTT.

The chain's CDR3 is CARSSHIASGFTNTGELFF. CDR3 coding DNA: TGTGCCAGAAGCTCTCATATTGCTAGCGGATTCACGAACACCGGGGAGCTGTTTTTT. The chain has TRBV7-5 and TRBJ2-2; the D call of TRBD2 is as the table states it, not checked on the DNA. TRBV7-5 is a pseudogene segment. This CDR3 region has 19 residues.

V usage is TRBV7-6 and J usage is TRBJ2-7; 7 bases match TRBD1. This CDR3 region has 15 residues. In germline, CDR1 is SGHVS, CDR2 FNYEAQ. After removal of 1 base from V and 0 bases from J, the junction contained 3 bases not matched to a gene. CDR3 sequence (DNA): TGTGCCAGCAGCTTAGGAGGGGGCCTCTCCTACGAGCAGTACTTC. Amino acids: CASSLGGGLSYEQYF.

The chain uses TRBV2 and TRBJ1-3, with 9 bases that match TRBD1. This CDR3 contains 15 residues. The V and J ends lost 6 bases and 4 bases, in that order; junction bases with no gene match: 7. CDR1 and CDR2 from the germline V gene are SNHLY and FYNNEI. The CDR3, as DNA: TGTGCCAGCAGGGAGGACAGGGGTTCGGGAAACACCATATATTTT. Its translation: CASREDRGSGNTIYF.

This clone has only one observation. The chain carries TRBV6-1 and TRBJ1-4; no clear D gene. The CDR3 totals 14 residues. V dropped 2 bases and J dropped 5 bases, with 9 bases sitting between them. Germline CDR1 and CDR2: MNHNS and SASEGT. The CDR3 loop is CASSELYGNEKLFF. Here the CDR3 DNA reads TGTGCCAGCAGTGAATTATACGGGAATGAAAAACTGTTTTTT.

The V and J genes are TRBV28 and TRBJ1-5; a possible D gene is TRBD1 (6 bases). Trimming took off 2 bases at V and 6 bases at J, with 14 bases between the two ends. The length of the CDR3 is 15 residues. From germline, CDR1 is MDHEN and CDR2 SYDVKM. The CDR3 loop is CASSLEQGKGQPQHF. CDR3 in DNA: TGTGCCAGCAGTTTAGAACAGGGTAAGGGTCAGCCCCAGCATTTT.

The V call is TRBV29-1, the J call TRBJ2-7, with D perhaps TRBD1 (5 bases). The CDR3 is made up of 14 amino acids. Germline V CDR1 and CDR2: SQVTM, ANQGSEA. V was shortened by 6 bases and J by 2 bases, with 17 bases between the two germline ends. The CDR3 sequence is CSVPTGDTPYEQYV. DNA for the CDR3: TGCAGCGTACCTACAGGCGATACTCCCTACGAGCAGTACGTC.

This rearrangement joins TRBV3-1 (or the pseudogene TRBV3-2) to TRBJ2-3; perhaps TRBD2 as D (7 bases). This CDR3 is built from 19 residues. Trimming took off 0 bases at V and 1 base at J, with 20 bases between the two ends. Per the germline V gene, CDR1 is LGHDT and CDR2 is YNNKEL (reference sequence). CDR3 in amino acids: CASSQESRGAYLRTDTQYF. CDR3 in DNA: TGTGCCAGCAGCCAAGAGAGTCGGGGGGCCTACTTACGCACAGATACGCAGTATTTT.

V gene TRBV2 combines with J gene TRBJ1-5; TRBD1 matches 8 bases. The V gene's germline CDR1 is SNHLY and CDR2 FYNNEI. After removal of 6 bases from V and 5 bases from J, the junction contained 6 bases not matched to a gene. The CDR3 sequence is 14 residues long. The CDR3 region has the DNA TGTGCCAGCAGGGGTGACAGGGGCGATCAGCCCCAGCATTTT. This sequence encodes CASRGDRGDQPQHF. The complete variable domain, with remaining parts taken from reference TRBV2 and TRBJ1-5, reads EPEVTQTPSHQVTQMGQEVILRCVPISNHLYFYWYRQILGQKVEFLVSFYNNEISEKSEIFDDQFSVERPDGSNFTLKIRSTKLEDSAMYFCASRGDRGDQPQHFGDGTRLSIL.

The genes are TRBV4-1 and TRBJ1-2, with D hard to call. CDR1 and CDR2 from the germline V gene are MGHRA and YSYEKL. The V end was cut by 2 bases, the J end by 7 bases, with 17 bases between. The CDR3 is made up of 15 amino acids. CDR3 in amino acids: CASSQSDSFKGGYTF. CDR3 sequence (DNA): TGCGCCAGCAGCCAATCGGACTCCTTTAAGGGTGGCTACACCTTC.

The chain recombines TRBV7-6 with TRBJ1-2; D uncertain. V lost 1 base and J 2 bases, leaving 14 bases between the germline ends. Germline assignment: CDR1 SGHVS and CDR2 FNYEAQ. CDR3 length: 16 residues. The CDR3 sequence: CASSLVGNGANYGYTF. The CDR3 nucleotides are TGTGCCAGCAGCTTAGTGGGAAATGGAGCCAACTATGGCTACACCTTC.

CDR3: CASSTEEGQGIYEQFF. CDR3 in DNA: TGTGCCAGTAGTACCGAAGAGGGACAGGGAATATATGAGCAGTTCTTC. The chain combines TRBV19 with TRBJ2-1; 9 positions agree with TRBD1. The CDR3 sequence is 16 residues long. In germline, CDR1 is LNHDA, CDR2 SQIVND (reference sequence). Losses at the gene ends were 4 bases for V and 8 bases for J; bases not matched to a gene: 12.

This chain links TRBV11-1 with TRBJ2-7, with a weak D call TRBD2 (6 bases). Germline values: CDR1 SGHAT, CDR2 FQDESV (reference sequence). The CDR3 is 15 amino acids. V lost 5 bases to trimming and J lost 0 bases, with 14 bases between them. CDR3 nucleotides: TGTGCCAGCAGCCTCATGGACGGGAGCTCCTACGAGCAGTACTTC. Its protein product is CASSLMDGSSYEQYF. Full variable domain (missing parts from reference TRBV11-1 and TRBJ2-7): EAEVAQSPRYKITEKSQAVAFWCDPISGHATLYWYRQILGQGPELLVQFQDESVVDDSQLPKDRFSAERLKGVDSTLKIQPAELGDSAMYLCASSLMDGSSYEQYFGPGTRLTVT.

The chain joins TRBV24-1 to TRBJ2-3; no firm D call. V was clipped by 4 bases and J by 0 bases, with 10 bases between them. The CDR3 sequence is 15 residues long. From germline, CDR1 is KGHDR and CDR2 SFDVKD. The CDR3 here is CATSDEQFSTDTQYF. The DNA for the CDR3 is TGTGCCACCAGTGACGAACAGTTTAGCACAGATACGCAGTATTTT.

The rearrangement joins TRBV5-1 to TRBJ2-7, with TRBD2 identical over 7 bases. The germline V gene has CDR1 SGHRS and CDR2 YFSETQ. This CDR3 contains 14 residues. The V and J ends lost 4 bases and 4 bases, in that order; junction bases with no gene match: 8. The CDR3 sequence: CASSVTGGIYEQYV. Written as DNA, the CDR3 is TGCGCCAGCAGCGTAACCGGGGGGATATACGAGCAGTACGTC.